The 10 T cell receptor beta chains below all came from one sample that was sequenced in a study of CD8+ T cells in alopecia areata. Once RNA had been extracted, it was reverse transcribed into cDNA to act as the sequencing template. Profiled with immunoSEQ multiplex PCR; TCRdb holds only in-frame clones, not every one. In the table there are about 170,000 clones, less than 75% of which are singletons. This sample comprised CD8+ T cells sorted from blood, obtained at week 0. These receptor sequences come from a human donor with alopecia areata.

The genes are TRBV15 and TRBJ2-7, with a possible D match to TRBD1 (6 bases). Per the germline V gene, CDR1 is LNHNV and CDR2 is YYDKDF (reference sequence). With 1 base removed from V and 6 bases from J, the gap between germline ends came to 19 bases. The CDR3 has 16 amino acids. As DNA, the CDR3 is TGTGCCACCAGCAGAGCCCCCTCACAGGGAATCTCCGAGCAGTACTTC. Translating gives CATSRAPSQGISEQYF.

The rearrangement uses TRBV30 and TRBJ2-3, with D possibly TRBD2 on 6 matching bases. V lost 4 bases and J lost 3, with 14 bases in between. CDR1 is GTSNPN, CDR2 SVGIG, per germline (reference sequence). The CDR3 extends over 14 amino acids. The chain's CDR3 is CAWNRGTWTDTQYF. The DNA of the CDR3 is TGTGCCTGGAATCGGGGGACTTGGACAGATACGCAGTATTTT.

The V gene is TRBV7-9, the J gene TRBJ1-4, with D unclear. Germline lookup yields CDR1 SEHNR and CDR2 FQNEAQ (reference sequence). The length of the CDR3 is 13 residues. V was clipped by 2 bases and J by 7 bases, with 8 bases between them. DNA for the CDR3: TGTGCCAGCAGCTTATATGGATCTGAAAAACTGTTTTTT. This sequence encodes CASSLYGSEKLFF. The variable domain in full, with the rest retrieved from reference TRBV7-9 and TRBJ1-4, is DTGVSQNPRHKITKRGQNVTFRCDPISEHNRLYWYRQTLGQGPEFLTYFQNEAQLEKSRLLSDRFSAERPKGSFSTLEIQRTEQGDSAMYLCASSLYGSEKLFFGSGTQLSVL.

V usage is TRBV5-8 and J usage is TRBJ2-7, with D perhaps matching TRBD1 or TRBD2 (5 bases each). Between the trimmed V and J ends, which lost 0 bases and 3 bases, there was a span of 16 bases. This CDR3 spans 16 amino acids. CDR1 is SGHTS, CDR2 YDEGEE, per germline. CDR3 region: CASSLEDNSGDYEQYF. In nucleotides, the CDR3 is TGTGCCAGCAGCTTGGAGGACAACAGCGGAGACTACGAGCAGTACTTC.

The chain joins TRBV7-8 to TRBJ2-1; 9 nucleotides align to TRBD2. This CDR3 contains 13 residues. V was pared by 5 bases and J by 10 bases, with 6 bases of the junction left unmatched. Germline V gene data show CDR1 as SGHVS and CDR2 as FQNEAQ. The CDR3 region has the DNA TGTGCCAGCAGCGGAAGCGGGGGGACCGAGCAGTTCTTC. It is translated as CASSGSGGTEQFF.

This clone turned up a few times. The J gene is TRBJ1-3, the V gene TRBV29-1, with TRBD1 identical over 7 bases. Germline loops: CDR1 SQVTM, CDR2 ANQGSEA. Unmatched junction bases numbered 15, after V lost 7 bases and J lost 0 bases. CDR3 length: 17 amino acids. CDR3 nucleotides: TGCAGCGCGGCATCGGGACAGAGGTTGAGCTCTGGAAACACCATATATTTT. Translation gives CSAASGQRLSSGNTIYF.

The sample holds a few counts of this clone. The rearrangement joins TRBV6-5 to TRBJ2-7, with D perhaps matching TRBD2 (6 bases). V was clipped by 4 bases and J by 4 bases, with 14 bases between them. CDR3 length: 14 residues. Germline V lookup: CDR1 MNHEY, CDR2 SVGAGI. The CDR3 sequence is CASSLGVGGYEQYF. For the CDR3, the DNA is TGTGCCAGCAGTTTAGGTGTCGGGGGATACGAGCAGTACTTC.

The chain carries TRBV27 and TRBJ1-6; D not certain. The CDR3 is made up of 12 amino acids. V lost 5 bases, J lost 9 bases, and 8 bases lay in between. Germline assignment: CDR1 MNHEY and CDR2 SMNVEV (reference sequence). The CDR3 protein is CASSPTSSPLHF. The CDR3 DNA reads TGTGCCAGCAGTCCGACCTCTTCACCCCTCCACTTT.

V usage is TRBV7-9 and J usage is TRBJ1-2; tentative D call: TRBD1 (6 bases). From germline, CDR1 is SEHNR and CDR2 FQNEAQ (reference sequence). The ends were cut back, 8 bases at V and 5 bases at J, with 18 bases in the middle. The CDR3 length is 14 residues. In DNA form, the CDR3 reads TGTGCCAGCCGACCCGACACAGGGTGGTATGGCTACACCTTC. Its translation is CASRPDTGWYGYTF.

This clone was recorded only once. The chain is built from TRBV6-5 and TRBJ1-1, with D possibly being TRBD1 (5 bases). The length of the CDR3 is 14 residues. V dropped 0 bases and J dropped 5 bases, with 10 bases sitting between them. The germline gives CDR1 MNHEY, CDR2 SVGAGI. The CDR3 loop is CASSYSIGGTEAFF. For the CDR3, the DNA is TGTGCCAGCAGTTACTCGATCGGGGGAACTGAAGCTTTCTTT.